These 29 T cell receptor beta chains were sequenced from one sample in a study of cytomegalovirus exposure and HLA in healthy donors. It was with 60 Vbeta and 13 Jbeta primers that the PCR ran. Assay: immunoSEQ multiplex PCR; the TCRdb copy retains only in-frame clones and omits some. The profile shows some 160,000 clones, around 84% of them singletons. Sequenced input: PBMCs. The source is a boy aged 2 to 9 in good health and CMV-seronegative.

The chain carries TRBV5-6 and TRBJ2-3; 7 bases agree with TRBD1. Trimming removed 6 bases from V and 2 bases from J; junction bases left unmatched: 12. CDR3 length: 16 residues. In germline, CDR1 is SGHDT, CDR2 YYEEEE. CDR3 loop: CASTPWRDRDTDTQYF. In DNA form, the CDR3 reads TGTGCCAGCACACCCTGGAGAGACAGGGACACAGATACGCAGTATTTT.

This chain connects TRBV14 to TRBJ2-1; D remains unclear. V was shortened by 4 bases and J by 7 bases, with 20 bases between the two germline ends. The CDR3 totals 16 residues. CDR1 is SGHDN, CDR2 FVKESK, per germline. The DNA for the CDR3 is TGTGCCAGCAGCCTAAATCCGCTAGTAGGTAGGAATGAGCAGTTCTTC. Protein: CASSLNPLVGRNEQFF.

V is TRBV25-1 and J is TRBJ1-5; unclear D gene. Germline V gives CDR1 MGHDK, CDR2 SYGVNS. V was cut by 3 bases and J by 7 bases, with 13 bases left in between. The length of the CDR3 is 14 residues. The CDR3 loop is CASSDAVVRQPQHF. The CDR3 DNA reads TGTGCCAGCAGTGACGCTGTAGTGAGGCAGCCCCAGCATTTT. The variable domain in full, with the rest retrieved from reference TRBV25-1 and TRBJ1-5, is EADIYQTPRYLVIGTGKKITLECSQTMGHDKMYWYQQDPGMELHLIHYSYGVNSTEKGDLSSESTVSRIRTEHFPLTLESARPSHTSQYLCASSDAVVRQPQHFGDGTRLSIL.

This clone was counted only a few times. The chain employs TRBV4-1 and TRBJ1-1, with no clear D. Germline V gene lookup returns CDR1 MGHRA and CDR2 YSYEKL. V was trimmed by 3 bases and J by 0 bases, leaving 17 bases between them. CDR3 size: 17 residues. The CDR3 bases are TGCGCCAGCAGCCAGTCCGGGTCTGGTATTATGAACACTGAAGCTTTCTTT. It encodes CASSQSGSGIMNTEAFF.

The gene calls are TRBV7-8 and TRBJ2-7, with TRBD2 identical over 8 bases. V trimming: 5 bases; J trimming: 5 bases; junction bases outside the gene matches: 23. This CDR3 is built from 19 residues. Germline V CDR1 and CDR2: SGHVS, FQNEAQ. DNA for the CDR3: TGTGCCAGCAGCCGTTTTACGGACACCGGGACTAGGAGACCCGACGAGCAGTACTTC. Its protein product is CASSRFTDTGTRRPDEQYF.

The chain couples TRBV2 to TRBJ1-5; D is undetermined. The ends were cut back, 4 bases at V and 3 bases at J, with 10 bases in the middle. CDR1 SNHLY and CDR2 FYNNEI come from the germline V gene. The CDR3 runs to 14 residues. The CDR3 DNA reads as TGTGCCAGCAGTGGGACGGGGTACAATCAGCCCCAGCATTTT. Its translation is CASSGTGYNQPQHF.

The sample holds a few counts of this clone. The rearrangement joins TRBV9 to TRBJ2-1, with 10 bases aligning to TRBD1. V dropped 3 bases and J dropped 7; count of bases not matched to a gene: 7. This CDR3 comprises 15 residues. Germline CDR1 and CDR2: SGDLS and YYNGEE. CDR3 nucleotide sequence: TGTGCCAGCAGCGCAGGGACAGGGGAGGTAAATGAGCAGTTCTTC. Its translation is CASSAGTGEVNEQFF. The full variable domain, in which reference TRBV9 and TRBJ2-1 provide the parts outside the CDR3, is DSGVTQTPKHLITATGQRVTLRCSPRSGDLSVYWYQQSLDQGLQFLIQYYNGEERAKGNILERFSAQQFPDLHSELNLSSLELGDSALYFCASSAGTGEVNEQFFGPGTRLTVL.

Worth noting for this clone: Within the sample, other DNA sequences also encode this same CDR3. The rearrangement links TRBV5-4 to TRBJ2-3, with D perhaps TRBD2 (6 bases). Trimming left V 0 bases short and J 6 bases short, with 20 bases between. Germline V lookup: CDR1 SGHNT, CDR2 YYREEE (reference sequence). There are 17 residues in the CDR3. The CDR3 bases are TGTGCCAGCAGCTTGGCCCTTACCCCTAGCGTAGGCGATACGCAGTATTTT. This translates into CASSLALTPSVGDTQYF.

This clone was recorded once. The V gene is TRBV29-1, the J gene TRBJ2-5; possible D gene TRBD1, 5 bases. The J call may be faulty, since TRBJ2-7 better matches the DNA end. The CDR3 runs 13 residues. CDR1 SQVTM and CDR2 ANQGSEA come from the germline V gene. CDR3 in amino acids: CSVGGGNPYEQYF. The CDR3 nucleotides are TGCAGCGTTGGGGGCGGTAACCCCTACGAGCAGTACTTC.

V and J are TRBV5-1 and TRBJ1-5; 7 nucleotides agree with TRBD1. V lost 0 bases to trimming and J lost 4 bases; unmatched junction nucleotides: 7. This CDR3 is 16 amino acids long. Looked up from germline, CDR1 is SGHRS and CDR2 is YFSETQ. CDR3 amino acids: CASSLALEDRNQPQHF. The CDR3, as DNA: TGCGCCAGCAGCTTGGCTCTCGAGGACAGGAATCAGCCCCAGCATTTT.

This chain links TRBV4-3 with TRBJ1-4; D possibly corresponds to TRBD1 (5 bases). V shed 4 bases and J shed 1 base, with 16 bases lying between them. This CDR3 has 17 residues. CDR1 is LGHNA, CDR2 YSLEER, per germline. CDR3 sequence (DNA): TGCGCCAGCAGCCTGACAGTCCCACTGAGAACTAATGAAAAACTGTTTTTT. Protein sequence: CASSLTVPLRTNEKLFF.

This sequence joins TRBV29-1 and TRBJ1-4; 9 bases agree with TRBD1. Germline V gives CDR1 SQVTM, CDR2 ANQGSEA. This CDR3 spans 14 amino acids. V dropped 7 bases and J dropped 7; count of bases not matched to a gene: 10. The CDR3 is CSAKAGTGREKLFF. In DNA form, the CDR3 reads TGCAGCGCCAAGGCCGGGACAGGGCGTGAAAAACTGTTTTTT.

Regarding this clone: A read error may produce the germline difference seen at one junction end. The chain is built from TRBV7-9 and TRBJ2-3, with a weak D call TRBD1 (6 bases). The germline V gene has CDR1 SEHNR and CDR2 FQNEAQ (reference sequence). This CDR3 comprises 16 residues. This CDR3 is CSSSFRAGDSTDTQYF. The CDR3 nucleotides are TGTTCCAGCAGCTTTCGGGCAGGGGATAGCACAGATACGCAGTATTTT.

This rearrangement joins TRBV7-9 to TRBJ1-1; 9 bases fit TRBD1. Germline V gene sequence: CDR1 SEHNR, CDR2 FQNEAQ (reference sequence). The CDR3 is made up of 15 amino acids. The ends lost 1 base at V and 1 base at J; junction bases unmatched: 1. The CDR3 loop is CASSLEQGANTEAFF. The CDR3 bases are TGTGCCAGCAGCTTAGAACAGGGGGCGAACACTGAAGCTTTCTTT.

This chain uses TRBV4-2 with TRBJ2-7; 11 nucleotides match TRBD2. V shed 1 base and J 3 bases; nucleotides not matched to a gene: 2. This CDR3 is built from 15 residues. Germline V CDR1 and CDR2: LGHNA, YNFKEQ. This CDR3 is CASSQVAGGNYEQYF. As DNA, the CDR3 is TGTGCCAGCAGCCAAGTAGCGGGGGGGAACTACGAGCAGTACTTC.

This chain connects TRBV11-3 to TRBJ2-2, with 7 positions matching TRBD1. Germline assignment: CDR1 SGHNT and CDR2 YENEEA. The CDR3 is 15 amino acids. J lost 6 bases, V lost 3 bases, and 7 bases had no gene match. In DNA, the CDR3 is TGTGCCAGCAGCTTTAACAAGGGGGCCTCCGGGGAGCTGTTTTTT. Translated: CASSFNKGASGELFF.

The genes are TRBV9 and TRBJ2-1; unclear D gene. Deletions cut 3 bases from V and 2 bases from J, with 15 bases between. This CDR3 is 16 amino acids long. Looked up from germline, CDR1 is SGDLS and CDR2 is YYNGEE. CDR3 coding DNA: TGTGCCAGCAGCGGCGATATAGTTGGAGCCTACAATGAGCAGTTCTTC. Translation: CASSGDIVGAYNEQFF. The full variable domain, completed using reference TRBV9 and TRBJ2-1, is DSGVTQTPKHLITATGQRVTLRCSPRSGDLSVYWYQQSLDQGLQFLIQYYNGEERAKGNILERFSAQQFPDLHSELNLSSLELGDSALYFCASSGDIVGAYNEQFFGPGTRLTVL.

On this clone itself: The same CDR3 can be traced to other DNA sequences in this sample. The chain joins TRBV2 to TRBJ1-2; 7 positions agree with TRBD1. The CDR3 consists of 16 residues. J gave up 8 bases and V 7 bases, and 19 bases lay outside the gene matches. From germline, CDR1 is SNHLY and CDR2 FYNNEI. The CDR3 nucleotides read TGTGCCAGCACCAAACTCCTCGGGACAGCCGCCTTGGGCTACACCTTC. Protein: CASTKLLGTAALGYTF.

This chain uses TRBV7-9 with TRBJ1-2; D unresolved. Germline V gene lookup returns CDR1 SEHNR and CDR2 FQNEAQ (reference sequence). Trimming cost V 0 bases and J 4 bases, with 15 bases left between them. The CDR3 is 16 residues long. In DNA, the CDR3 is TGTGCCAGCAGCTTAGCCACACGAATGAACACCTATGGCTACACCTTC. Amino acids: CASSLATRMNTYGYTF.

V is TRBV10-2 and J is TRBJ1-5; a possible D gene is TRBD1 (6 bases). Trimming removed 10 bases from V and 1 base from J, with 11 bases in between. Per the germline V gene, CDR1 is WSHSY and CDR2 is SAAADI. This CDR3 has 13 residues. For the CDR3, the DNA is TGCGCCACCACAGGGTTAAGCAATCAGCCCCAGCATTTT. It yields the protein CATTGLSNQPQHF.

The rearrangement links TRBV27 to TRBJ2-5; 13 bases fit TRBD2. With V trimmed by 7 bases and J by 4 bases, 15 bases remained unmatched. This CDR3 contains 18 residues. Germline V gives CDR1 MNHEY, CDR2 SMNVEV (reference sequence). The CDR3 DNA reads as TGTGCCAGCACCCCTGTCGCACTAGCGGGAGGGCCAGGAGAGACCCAGTACTTC. It codes for CASTPVALAGGPGETQYF.

This CDR3 reads CASSPSGYEKLFF. The CDR3 DNA reads TGTGCCAGCTCCCCCTCCGGTTATGAAAAACTGTTTTTT. The genes are TRBV5-6 and TRBJ1-4; D ambiguous. This CDR3 contains 13 residues. V was cut by 7 bases and J by 6 bases, with 13 bases left in between. Germline-derived CDR1 and CDR2 are SGHDT and YYEEEE.

The chain recombines TRBV7-3 with TRBJ2-2; D ambiguous. Per germline, CDR1 SGHTA and CDR2 FQGTGA. V lost 2 bases to trimming and J lost 1 base, with 5 bases between them. The CDR3 contains 14 residues. CDR3 DNA sequence: TGTGCCAGCAGCTTACGAGGGAACACCGGGGAGCTGTTTTTT. It encodes CASSLRGNTGELFF.

This clone appeared once. CDR3 coding DNA: TGTGCCAGCAGCCTAATACGACTAGCGGGAAAAGAAGAGCAGTACTTC. Translating gives CASSLIRLAGKEEQYF. The genes are TRBV7-9 and TRBJ2-7; TRBD2 matches 11 bases. Germline V gene sequence: CDR1 SEHNR, CDR2 FQNEAQ (reference sequence). This CDR3 contains 16 residues. The trim removed 5 bases at V and 7 bases at J, leaving 13 bases unmatched. Full variable domain (outside the CDR3, taken from reference TRBV7-9 and TRBJ2-7): DTGVSQNPRHKITKRGQNVTFRCDPISEHNRLYWYRQTLGQGPEFLTYFQNEAQLEKSRLLSDRFSAERPKGSFSTLEIQRTEQGDSAMYLCASSLIRLAGKEEQYFGPGTRLTVT.

The chain carries TRBV30 and TRBJ1-1, with TRBD1 as a possible D gene (6 bases). Trimming stripped 3 bases from V and 10 bases from J, with 21 bases between. The CDR3 sequence is 14 residues long. Germline V gene sequence: CDR1 GTSNPN, CDR2 SVGIG (reference sequence). DNA for the CDR3: TGTGCCTGGAGCGAAACAGGGTGGGGGTCTGGAGCTTTCTTT. It encodes CAWSETGWGSGAFF.

The chain employs TRBV7-3 and TRBJ2-1, with D perhaps matching TRBD1 (5 bases). Trimming took off 5 bases at V and 7 bases at J, with 27 bases between the two ends. The CDR3 consists of 18 residues. Germline V gene sequence: CDR1 SGHTA, CDR2 FQGTGA. DNA of the CDR3: TGTGCCAGCAGCCTCAACACCCTAGGGGCTATCCCTGGAAATGAGCAGTTCTTC. Residues: CASSLNTLGAIPGNEQFF. Looking up the rest from reference TRBV7-3 and TRBJ2-1 gives the full variable domain: GAGVSQTPSNKVTEKGKYVELRCDPISGHTALYWYRQSLGQGPEFLIYFQGTGAADDSGLPNDRFFAVRPEGSVSTLKIQRTERGDSAVYLCASSLNTLGAIPGNEQFFGPGTRLTVL.

The chain links TRBV19 to TRBJ2-5; tentatively, D is TRBD1 (5 bases). V lost 7 bases and J lost 2, with 17 bases in between. Per germline, CDR1 LNHDA and CDR2 SQIVND (reference sequence). This CDR3 comprises 15 residues. The CDR3 nucleotides are TGTGCCAGTACCCAATACGGGCAGGGACAAGAGACCCAGTACTTC. Protein product: CASTQYGQGQETQYF.

The chain has TRBV7-9 and TRBJ2-7; 8 positions agree with TRBD2. Trimming cost V 2 bases and J 5 bases; bases outside gene matches: 5. CDR1 is SEHNR and CDR2 is FQNEAQ in the germline V gene (reference sequence). There are 14 residues in the CDR3. The CDR3 sequence is CASSLNGLAHEQYF. DNA of the CDR3: TGTGCCAGCAGCTTAAACGGACTAGCCCACGAGCAGTACTTC.

V is TRBV30 and J is TRBJ2-2, with 15 bases aligning to TRBD2. V lost 5 bases to trimming and J lost 3 bases; unmatched junction nucleotides: 16. This CDR3 spans 20 amino acids. CDR1 GTSNPN and CDR2 SVGIG come from the germline V gene (reference sequence). CDR3 amino acids: CAWSRRRTSGGARDTGELFF. The CDR3, as DNA: TGTGCCTGGTCCCGAAGAAGGACTAGCGGGGGGGCGCGGGACACCGGGGAGCTGTTTTTT.